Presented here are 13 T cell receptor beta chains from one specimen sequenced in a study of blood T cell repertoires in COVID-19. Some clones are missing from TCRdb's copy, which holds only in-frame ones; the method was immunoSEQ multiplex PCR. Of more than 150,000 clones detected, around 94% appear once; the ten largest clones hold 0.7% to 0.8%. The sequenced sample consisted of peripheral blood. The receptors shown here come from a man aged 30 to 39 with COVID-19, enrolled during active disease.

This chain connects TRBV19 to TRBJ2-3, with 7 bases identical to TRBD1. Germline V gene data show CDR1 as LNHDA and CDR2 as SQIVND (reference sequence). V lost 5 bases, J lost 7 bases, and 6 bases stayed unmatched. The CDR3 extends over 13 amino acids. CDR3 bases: TGTGCCAGTAGTCCAGACAGGGCAAATACGCAGTATTTT. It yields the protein CASSPDRANTQYF. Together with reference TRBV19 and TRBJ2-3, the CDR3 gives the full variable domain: DGGITQSPKYLFRKEGQNVTLSCEQNLNHDAMYWYRQDPGQGLRLIYYSQIVNDFQKGDIAEGYSVSREKKESFPLTVTSAQKNPTAFYLCASSPDRANTQYFGPGTRLTVL.

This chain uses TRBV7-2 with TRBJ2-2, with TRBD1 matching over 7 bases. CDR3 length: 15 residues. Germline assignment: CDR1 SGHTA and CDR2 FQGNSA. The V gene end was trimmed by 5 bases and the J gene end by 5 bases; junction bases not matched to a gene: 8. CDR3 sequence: CASSPRQGGTGELFF. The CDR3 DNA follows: TGTGCCAGCAGCCCTCGACAGGGTGGGACCGGGGAGCTGTTTTTT.

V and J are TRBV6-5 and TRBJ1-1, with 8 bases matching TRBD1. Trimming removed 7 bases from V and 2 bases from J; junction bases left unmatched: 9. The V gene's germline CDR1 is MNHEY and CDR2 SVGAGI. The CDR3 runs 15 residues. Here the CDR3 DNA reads TGTGCCAGCATTAAGACAGGGGTTGTTAACACTGAAGCTTTCTTT. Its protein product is CASIKTGVVNTEAFF.

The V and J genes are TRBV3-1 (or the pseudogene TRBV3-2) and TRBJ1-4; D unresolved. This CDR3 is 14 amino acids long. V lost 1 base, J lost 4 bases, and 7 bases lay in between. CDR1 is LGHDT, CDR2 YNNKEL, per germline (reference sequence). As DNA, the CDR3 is TGTGCCAGCAGCCAAGTCTCAGGTAATGAAAAACTGTTTTTT. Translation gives CASSQVSGNEKLFF.

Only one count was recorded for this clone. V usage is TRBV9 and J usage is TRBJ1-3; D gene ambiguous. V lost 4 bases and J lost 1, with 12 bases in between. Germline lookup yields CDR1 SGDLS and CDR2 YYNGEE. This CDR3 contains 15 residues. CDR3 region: CASSIGLLSGNTIYF. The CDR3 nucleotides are TGTGCCAGCAGCATCGGACTCCTGTCTGGAAACACCATATATTTT. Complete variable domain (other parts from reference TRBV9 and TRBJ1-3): DSGVTQTPKHLITATGQRVTLRCSPRSGDLSVYWYQQSLDQGLQFLIQYYNGEERAKGNILERFSAQQFPDLHSELNLSSLELGDSALYFCASSIGLLSGNTIYFGEGSWLTVV.

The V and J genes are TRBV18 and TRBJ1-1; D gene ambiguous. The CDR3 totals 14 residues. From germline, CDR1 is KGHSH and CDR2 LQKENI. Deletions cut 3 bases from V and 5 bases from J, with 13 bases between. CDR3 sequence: CASSPSLAKTEAFF. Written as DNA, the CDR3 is TGTGCCAGCTCACCGTCGCTGGCAAAGACTGAAGCTTTCTTT.

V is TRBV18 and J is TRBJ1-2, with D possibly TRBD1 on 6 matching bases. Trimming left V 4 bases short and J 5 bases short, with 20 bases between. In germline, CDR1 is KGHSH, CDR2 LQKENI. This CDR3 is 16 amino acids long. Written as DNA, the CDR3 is TGTGCCAGCTCACTACAGGGCCCCGGAGCTGAGTATGGCTACACCTTC. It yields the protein CASSLQGPGAEYGYTF.

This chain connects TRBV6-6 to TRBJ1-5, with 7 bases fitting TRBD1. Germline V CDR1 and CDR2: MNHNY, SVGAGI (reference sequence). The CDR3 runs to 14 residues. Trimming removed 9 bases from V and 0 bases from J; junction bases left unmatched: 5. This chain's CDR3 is CASHRGYSNQPQHF. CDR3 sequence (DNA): TGTGCCAGTCACAGGGGATATAGCAATCAGCCCCAGCATTTT.

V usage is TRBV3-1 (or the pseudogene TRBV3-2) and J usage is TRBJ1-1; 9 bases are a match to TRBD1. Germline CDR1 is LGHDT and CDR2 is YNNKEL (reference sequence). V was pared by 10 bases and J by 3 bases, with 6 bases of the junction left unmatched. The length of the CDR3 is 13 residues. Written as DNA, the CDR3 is TGTGCCACCTCAAGGACAGGGGACACTGAAGCTTTCTTT. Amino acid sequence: CATSRTGDTEAFF.

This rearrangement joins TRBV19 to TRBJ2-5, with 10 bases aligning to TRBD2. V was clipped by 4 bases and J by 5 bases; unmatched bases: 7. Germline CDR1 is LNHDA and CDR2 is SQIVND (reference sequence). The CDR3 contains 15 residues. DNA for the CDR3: TGTGCCAGTAGTAAAGGGACTAGCGCGGTGGAGACCCAGTACTTC. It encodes CASSKGTSAVETQYF.

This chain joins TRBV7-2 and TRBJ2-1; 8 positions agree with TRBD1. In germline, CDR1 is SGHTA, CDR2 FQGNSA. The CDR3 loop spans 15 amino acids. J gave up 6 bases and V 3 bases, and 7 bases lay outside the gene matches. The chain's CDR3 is CASSFGTGAINEQFF. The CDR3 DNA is TGTGCCAGCAGCTTCGGGACAGGCGCCATCAATGAGCAGTTCTTC.

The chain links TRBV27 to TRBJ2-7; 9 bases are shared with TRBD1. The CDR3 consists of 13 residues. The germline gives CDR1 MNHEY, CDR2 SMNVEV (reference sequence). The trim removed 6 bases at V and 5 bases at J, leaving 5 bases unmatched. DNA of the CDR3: TGTGCCAGCAGGTGGACAGGGGTAAACGAGCAGTACTTC. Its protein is CASRWTGVNEQYF.

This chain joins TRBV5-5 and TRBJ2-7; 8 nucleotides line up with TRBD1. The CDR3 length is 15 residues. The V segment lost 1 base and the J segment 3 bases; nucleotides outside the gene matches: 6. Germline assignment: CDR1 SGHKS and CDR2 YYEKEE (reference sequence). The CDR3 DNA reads TGTGCCAGCAGCTTGTCACAGGGGGGAGACTACGAGCAGTACTTC. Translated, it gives CASSLSQGGDYEQYF.